These 28 T cell receptor beta chains were sequenced from one sample in a study of cytomegalovirus exposure and HLA in healthy donors. The primer mix had 60 Vbeta and 13 Jbeta primers. The table came from immunoSEQ multiplex PCR; TCRdb's copy has only in-frame clones and leaves some out. The sample carries around 180,000 clones, 75% to 85% recorded once. Sequenced input: PBMCs. The receptors stem from a young man in good health and CMV-seropositive.

V is TRBV6-1 and J is TRBJ1-4; no firm D call. This CDR3 has 14 amino acids. The germline V and J ends were trimmed by 1 base and 4 bases, with 7 bases remaining between them. Per the germline V gene, CDR1 is MNHNS and CDR2 is SASEGT. Here the CDR3 reads CASSEGTLNEKLFF. In nucleotides, the CDR3 is TGTGCCAGCAGTGAAGGGACTCTTAATGAAAAACTGTTTTTT.

The genes are TRBV6-5 and TRBJ2-5; TRBD2 might be the D (6 bases). CDR1 and CDR2 (germline): MNHEY, SVGAGI. This CDR3 has 15 amino acids. Trimming stripped 3 bases from V and 2 bases from J, with 13 bases between. CDR3 region: CASSYTDGRQETQYF. CDR3 sequence (DNA): TGTGCCAGCAGTTATACGGACGGGAGACAAGAGACCCAGTACTTC.

This chain connects TRBV10-1 to TRBJ2-1; D is unresolved. Germline values: CDR1 WNHNN, CDR2 SYGVQD (reference sequence). V shed 7 bases and J shed 2 bases, with 6 bases lying between them. CDR3 size: 12 residues. CDR3 loop: CASKGAYNEQFF. The CDR3 coding sequence is TGCGCCAGCAAAGGAGCCTACAATGAGCAGTTCTTC.

This clone was detected only once. The rearrangement joins TRBV19 to TRBJ2-2, with a tentative D call TRBD1 (5 bases). CDR1 and CDR2 from the germline V gene are LNHDA and SQIVND (reference sequence). The CDR3 length is 17 residues. V lost 3 bases and J lost 3, with 17 bases in between. This CDR3 reads CASSIFLGREYTGELFF. The DNA of the CDR3 is TGTGCCAGTAGTATTTTCTTGGGCAGGGAATACACCGGGGAGCTGTTTTTT.

The chain has TRBV5-1 and TRBJ2-1; D is perhaps TRBD2 (6 bases). Looked up from germline, CDR1 is SGHRS and CDR2 is YFSETQ. V was clipped by 2 bases and J by 5 bases, with 8 bases between them. The CDR3 sequence is 13 residues long. The CDR3: CASSFRLDNEQFF. The CDR3, as DNA: TGCGCCAGCAGCTTTCGACTAGACAATGAGCAGTTCTTC.

The rearrangement uses TRBV12-5 and TRBJ2-3, with 9 bases fitting TRBD2. The trim removed 5 bases at V and 4 bases at J, leaving 7 bases unmatched. In germline, CDR1 is LGHNT, CDR2 FRNRAP. The CDR3 runs 15 residues. In DNA, the CDR3 is TGTGCTAGTGGTCTAGCGGGACTATCCGCAGATACGCAGTATTTT. Translated: CASGLAGLSADTQYF.

This clone was counted a few times. The V call is TRBV19, the J call TRBJ1-4, with TRBD1 identical over 7 bases. The CDR3 is 16 amino acids. The trim removed 7 bases at V and 1 base at J, leaving 9 bases unmatched. Germline V gene lookup returns CDR1 LNHDA and CDR2 SQIVND (reference sequence). The CDR3: CASTGNHRGTNEKLFF. The DNA for the CDR3 is TGTGCCAGTACGGGGAACCACAGGGGAACTAATGAAAAACTGTTTTTT.

This clone appeared a single time. This chain connects TRBV6-6 to TRBJ1-5, with 7 bases that match TRBD1. Germline lookup yields CDR1 MNHNY and CDR2 SVGAGI (reference sequence). CDR3 length equals 15 residues. Germline trimming cut 8 bases from V and 0 bases from J; bases unmatched to any gene: 7. The CDR3 protein is CASVDRPSSNQPQHF. The CDR3 DNA reads as TGTGCCAGCGTGGACAGGCCATCTAGCAATCAGCCCCAGCATTTT.

DNA for the CDR3: TGTGCCAGCACCCCCCGTAGCGGGGGGGTCTACAATGAGCAGTTCTTC. Translating gives CASTPRSGGVYNEQFF. The V call is TRBV13, the J call TRBJ2-1; 11 nucleotides match TRBD2. V was clipped by 7 bases and J by 3 bases; unmatched bases: 8. Germline lookup yields CDR1 PRHDT and CDR2 FYEKMQ (reference sequence). The CDR3 loop spans 16 amino acids.

The V call is TRBV5-1, the J call TRBJ2-3; 9 positions match TRBD2. This CDR3 is built from 16 residues. CDR1 and CDR2 (germline): SGHRS, YFSETQ. The V segment lost 4 bases and the J segment 4 bases; nucleotides outside the gene matches: 10. This CDR3 reads CASSPPNSGGSDTQYF. DNA for the CDR3: TGCGCCAGCAGCCCCCCGAATAGCGGGGGTTCAGATACGCAGTATTTT.

The V call is TRBV7-2, the J call TRBJ2-2; no definite D call. In germline, CDR1 is SGHTA, CDR2 FQGNSA. Trimming stripped 2 bases from V and 8 bases from J, with 9 bases between. The CDR3 covers 13 residues. DNA of the CDR3: TGTGCCAGCAGCTTATCAGCTAGAGGGGAGCTGTTTTTT. Amino acid sequence: CASSLSARGELFF.

This clone has just a few counts. J is TRBJ2-3 and V is TRBV5-6; tentatively, D is TRBD2 (6 bases). The CDR3 contains 14 residues. V shed 1 base and J shed 6 bases, with 12 bases lying between them. Looked up from germline, CDR1 is SGHDT and CDR2 is YYEEEE. The CDR3 coding sequence is TGTGCCAGCAGCTTGCTCCTAGCGAGGGATACGCAGTATTTT. Protein sequence: CASSLLLARDTQYF.

The rearrangement joins TRBV5-1 to TRBJ1-1; 8 bases are a match to TRBD1. V was clipped by 2 bases and J by 11 bases; unmatched bases: 5. The germline V gene has CDR1 SGHRS and CDR2 YFSETQ. There are 12 residues in the CDR3. CDR3 amino acids: CASSFRTGRAFF. CDR3 nucleotide sequence: TGCGCCAGCAGCTTCCGGACAGGGAGGGCTTTCTTT. Supplemented by reference TRBV5-1 and TRBJ1-1, the full variable domain reads KAGVTQTPRYLIKTRGQQVTLSCSPISGHRSVSWYQQTPGQGLQFLFEYFSETQRNKGNFPGRFSGRQFSNSRSEMNVSTLELGDSALYLCASSFRTGRAFFGQGTRLTVV.

This chain uses TRBV27 with TRBJ1-2; TRBD1 agrees at 9 bases. The trim removed 6 bases at V and 10 bases at J, leaving 3 bases unmatched. Per germline, CDR1 MNHEY and CDR2 SMNVEV (reference sequence). The CDR3 has 11 amino acids. Here the CDR3 DNA reads TGTGCCAGCAGAAACAGGGGGCCCTACACCTTC. Protein: CASRNRGPYTF.

This clone is a singleton in its sample. V and J are TRBV11-2 and TRBJ2-7; tentative D call: TRBD1 (6 bases). Trimming pared 2 bases from V and 4 bases from J, leaving 18 bases between. Germline assignment: CDR1 SGHAT and CDR2 FQNNGV. The CDR3 is 16 amino acids. The CDR3 loop is CASSLMAGQIRYEQYF. CDR3 bases: TGTGCCAGCAGCTTAATGGCTGGACAGATTAGATACGAGCAGTACTTC.

V and J are TRBV29-1 and TRBJ1-5, with 9 bases aligning to TRBD1. Trimming at V came to 5 bases and at J to 4 bases, leaving 3 bases not matched to a gene. Germline V gene lookup returns CDR1 SQVTM and CDR2 ANQGSEA. The CDR3 consists of 13 residues. CDR3 DNA: TGCAGCGTTTCCGGACAGGGGAATCAGCCCCAGCATTTT. Translation gives CSVSGQGNQPQHF.

The rearrangement links TRBV27 to TRBJ2-7; 8 bases match TRBD2. This CDR3 region has 15 residues. Germline loops: CDR1 MNHEY, CDR2 SMNVEV (reference sequence). With 5 bases clipped from V and 2 bases from J, the junction kept 8 bases outside the gene matches. DNA of the CDR3: TGTGCCAGCAGTCTTACTAGCGGTCCTGCCTACGAGCAGTACTTC. Protein product: CASSLTSGPAYEQYF.

The chain uses TRBV7-9 and TRBJ1-3; D is undetermined. The ends were cut back, 5 bases at V and 4 bases at J, with 6 bases in the middle. CDR3 length: 12 amino acids. Germline CDR1 is SEHNR and CDR2 is FQNEAQ (reference sequence). CDR3: CASSQRGNTIYF. CDR3 nucleotide sequence: TGTGCCAGCAGCCAGAGGGGAAACACCATATATTTT.

This chain connects TRBV6-5 to TRBJ1-1, with D possibly matching TRBD1 (6 bases). Germline CDR1 reads MNHEY; CDR2 reads SVGAGI. With 0 bases removed from V and 1 base from J, the gap between germline ends came to 12 bases. The CDR3 covers 16 residues. CDR3 DNA sequence: TGTGCCAGCAGTTACTCGACAGGACTCAGGAACACTGAAGCTTTCTTT. It encodes CASSYSTGLRNTEAFF.

J is TRBJ1-4 and V is TRBV18; possible D gene TRBD1, 6 bases. V was clipped by 3 bases and J by 8 bases, with 16 bases between them. Looked up from germline, CDR1 is KGHSH and CDR2 is LQKENI. This CDR3 has 15 residues. The CDR3 is CASSPRGGADEKLFF. The CDR3 DNA reads as TGTGCCAGCTCACCCCGAGGGGGGGCGGACGAAAAACTGTTTTTT.

The genes are TRBV7-9 and TRBJ1-1, with D tentatively TRBD1 (5 bases). The ends were cut back, 4 bases at V and 0 bases at J, with 9 bases in the middle. Germline assignment: CDR1 SEHNR and CDR2 FQNEAQ (reference sequence). The CDR3 loop spans 14 amino acids. CDR3 amino acids: CASSYLTVNTEAFF. CDR3 in DNA: TGTGCCAGCAGCTACCTGACAGTGAACACTGAAGCTTTCTTT.

J is TRBJ2-7 and V is TRBV29-1; 10 positions agree with TRBD1. The CDR3 runs to 13 residues. CDR1 is SQVTM and CDR2 is ANQGSEA in the germline V gene. Trimming removed 5 bases from V and 3 bases from J; junction bases left unmatched: 4. Here the CDR3 DNA reads TGCAGCGTTAGGACAGGGGGGGGCTACGAGCAGTACTTC. As protein: CSVRTGGGYEQYF.

V and J are TRBV28 and TRBJ2-1; tentatively, D is TRBD2 (7 bases). The germline V and J ends were trimmed by 8 bases and 9 bases, with 14 bases remaining between them. The CDR3 extends over 12 amino acids. Germline assignment: CDR1 MDHEN and CDR2 SYDVKM. The CDR3 coding sequence is TGTGCCAGCTGCCGCGGGGGCACTGAGCAGTTCTTC. Its translation: CASCRGGTEQFF.

The gene calls are TRBV5-6 and TRBJ2-2; 8 bases are a match to TRBD2. Germline trimming cut 0 bases from V and 5 bases from J; bases unmatched to any gene: 6. CDR3 length: 16 amino acids. Germline CDR1 and CDR2: SGHDT and YYEEEE. In DNA form, the CDR3 reads TGTGCCAGCAGCTTGGCCGGGGGGGGAGCTACCGGGGAGCTGTTTTTT. It encodes CASSLAGGGATGELFF.

The genes are TRBV6-4 and TRBJ2-3; D gene unclear. The CDR3 runs 15 residues. Germline V gene data show CDR1 as MRHNA and CDR2 as SNTAGT. V lost 6 bases, J lost 1 base, and 14 bases lay in between. The chain's CDR3 is CASSPLGRGTDTQYF. The CDR3 DNA follows: TGTGCCAGCAGCCCCCTTGGGCGCGGCACAGATACGCAGTATTTT.

Here the CDR3 reads CASSVSGRDNEQFF. The CDR3 nucleotides are TGCGCCAGCAGTGTTAGCGGGAGGGACAATGAGCAGTTCTTC. The rearrangement joins TRBV10-2 to TRBJ2-1, with 11 nucleotides matching TRBD2. Germline CDR1 is WSHSY and CDR2 is SAAADI. J gave up 5 bases and V 4 bases, and 1 base lay outside the gene matches. CDR3 length: 14 amino acids.

V gene TRBV6-5 combines with J gene TRBJ1-4; TRBD1 matches at 10 bases. CDR3 size: 16 residues. V trimming: 2 bases; J trimming: 1 base; junction bases outside the gene matches: 1. Germline V gene lookup returns CDR1 MNHEY and CDR2 SVGAGI. DNA of the CDR3: TGTGCCAGCAGTTACGGGACAGGGGTAACTAATGAAAAACTGTTTTTT. This sequence encodes CASSYGTGVTNEKLFF.

The chain couples TRBV6-1 to TRBJ2-7; 10 nucleotides align to TRBD1. The junction had 8 bases not matched to a gene; V was cut back by 4 bases and J by 5 bases. The CDR3 has 15 residues. CDR1 is MNHNS and CDR2 is SASEGT in the germline V gene. The CDR3 DNA is TGTGCCAGCAGTGTAATGACAGGGGGCAGGGACGAGCAGTACTTC. This sequence encodes CASSVMTGGRDEQYF.